This T cell receptor (beta chain) was identified in a study of T cells in Graves' hyperthyroidism and ophthalmopathy. Amplification of TCR beta CDR3 regions was performed using RNA transcripts as template. Primed by the HTBI set, a first-round RT-PCR was run on the TCR CDR3. One entry per CDR3 protein, called by TCRdb with MiXCR from the multiplex PCR reads. The sample yields nearly 600,000 distinct CDR3 sequences, about 14% seen once. Trimming left V 3 bases short and J 0 bases short, with 15 bases between. Germline values: CDR1 DFQATT, CDR2 SNEGSKA (reference sequence). CDR3 length: 15 residues. The sample holds a few counts of this clonotype.

The chain links TRBV20-1 to TRBJ2-7; D call uncertain. Input material: blood. This receptor was obtained from a woman aged 30 to 39 with Graves' hyperthyroidism that later progressed to Graves' ophthalmopathy. The CDR3, as DNA: TGCAGTGCTAGTCAGGCACCCTGGCACTCCTACGAGCAGTACTTC. Translation gives CSASQAPWHSYEQYF.